This T cell receptor beta chain was documented in a study of blood T cell repertoires in COVID-19. This clone was recorded only once. Only in-frame clones appear in the TCRdb table, and some are missing; sequencing was by immunoSEQ multiplex PCR. The data show 100,000 to 120,000 clones, with 82% seen just once and approximately 16% held by the top ten. Per the germline V gene, CDR1 is LGHNA and CDR2 is YNFKEQ. This CDR3 region has 15 residues. V shed 3 bases, J shed 4 bases, and the junction held 6 bases outside the gene matches. The chain uses TRBV4-2 and TRBJ2-1; TRBD2 matches 7 bases. Sequencing used peripheral blood. This TCR was sampled from a woman between 55 and 75 years old with acute or convalescent COVID-19. Here the CDR3 reads CASSHDGLDYNEQFF. CDR3 nucleotide sequence: TGTGCCAGCAGCCACGACGGACTAGATTACAATGAGCAGTTCTTC.